The present TCR beta chain was sequenced within a study of T cells after yellow fever vaccination. Points from the study as a whole: Clonotype sharing between CD4 and CD8 compartments was small.

With regard to this clonotype: What it binds is not known.

Production of TCR cDNA was by 5'RACE template switching, which also added a universal primer site and UMIs. TCRdb reanalysed the 5' RACE reads using MiXCR and keeps one entry per CDR3 protein. The data show about 430,000 distinct CDR3 sequences, with over 15% seen just once and about a sixth held by the top ten. The CDR3 runs 14 residues. Germline V gene data show CDR1 as MDHEN and CDR2 as SYDVKM. Trimming took off 9 bases at V and 5 bases at J, with 16 bases between the two ends. The V gene is TRBV28, the J gene TRBJ2-2; tentative D call: TRBD1 (6 bases). Here the sequenced sample was PBMCs, taken before the yellow fever booster vaccination. This TCR derives from a young man who received the YFV17D yellow fever vaccine. DNA of the CDR3: TGTGCCAGTAGAGACTCAGGGGTAACCGGGGAGCTGTTTTTT. Translation: CASRDSGVTGELFF.